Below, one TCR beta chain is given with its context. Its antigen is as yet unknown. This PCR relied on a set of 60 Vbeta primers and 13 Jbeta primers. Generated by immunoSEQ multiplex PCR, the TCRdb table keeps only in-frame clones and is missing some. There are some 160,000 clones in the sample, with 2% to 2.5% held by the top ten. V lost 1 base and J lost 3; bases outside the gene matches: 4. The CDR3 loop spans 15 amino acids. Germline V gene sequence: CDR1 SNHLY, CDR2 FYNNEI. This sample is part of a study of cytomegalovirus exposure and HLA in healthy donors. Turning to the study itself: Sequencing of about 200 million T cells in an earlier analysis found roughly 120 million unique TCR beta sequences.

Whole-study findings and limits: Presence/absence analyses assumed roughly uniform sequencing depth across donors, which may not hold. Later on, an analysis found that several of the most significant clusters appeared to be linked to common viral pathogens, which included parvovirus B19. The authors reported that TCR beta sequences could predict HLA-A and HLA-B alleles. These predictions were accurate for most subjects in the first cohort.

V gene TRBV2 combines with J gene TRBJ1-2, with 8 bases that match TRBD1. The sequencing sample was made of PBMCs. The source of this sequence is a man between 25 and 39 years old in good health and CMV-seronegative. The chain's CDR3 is CASSEGTGYDYGYTF. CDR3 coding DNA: TGTGCCAGCAGTGAAGGGACAGGGTATGACTATGGCTACACCTTC.